Reported below is one T cell receptor (beta chain). Its specificity is not known. The record originates from a study of vaccination and CD4 T cells after COVID-19. The CDR3 extends over 14 amino acids. Germline CDR1 reads SGHVS; CDR2 reads FQNEAQ. V lost 7 bases to trimming and J lost 0 bases, with 10 bases between them. The Oncomine TCR Beta short-read assay sequenced DNA from cultured CD4+ T cells. A single record per CDR3 protein comes from TCRdb applying MiXCR to the PCR reads. The sample carries about 14,000 distinct CDR3 sequences, 51% recorded once. Documented treatment: roughly 10-day PBMC culture with coronavirus spike peptide pools or control peptides (ViraFEST assay). ViraFEST expanded antigen-specific T cells with peptide pools, then sequenced TCRs.

The receptor was derived from a human donor who had recovered from COVID-19. The chain employs TRBV7-8 and TRBJ2-1; D not resolved. The sample was CD4+ T cells from blood, cultured in vitro, taken before SARS-CoV-2 vaccination. The CDR3 DNA follows: TGTGCCAGCACCCCGGGTTTCTCCTACAATGAGCAGTTCTTC. This sequence encodes CASTPGFSYNEQFF.